Below are 16 T cell receptor beta chains sequenced from a single sample in a study of CXCR3-negative and CXCR3-positive naive CD8 T cells. Findings and caveats of the study: Relative to CXCR3-negative naive cells, CXCR3-positive naive cells had more hydrophobic TRB CDR3s.

Antigens of these TCRs are unknown. TRB cDNA libraries were made by UMI-labeled 5' RACE. TCRdb re-called the 5' RACE reads and catalogs CDR3 proteins one per entry, DNA excluded. There are around 88,000 distinct CDR3 sequences in the sample, with 0.9% to 1.2% held by the top ten. Sequencing used naive CXCR3+ CD8+ T cells from blood. Documented subset: CD45RO-CCR7+CD27+CD95- naive CD8+ T cells expressing CXCR3 (TNR3+). Receptors originate from a human donor in good health. Some clones in this sample may be carry-over from other donors' samples.

The chain employs TRBV7-2 and TRBJ2-7; TCRdb's D call of TRBD2 is untestable without DNA. The CDR3 sequence is 15 residues long. CDR1 SGHTA and CDR2 FQGNSA come from the germline V gene. The CDR3 region is CASSLTSGGAVEQYF.

The chain uses TRBV10-3 and TRBJ1-6; the D call of TRBD1 rests on TCRdb alone, since no DNA is present to check it. CDR1 and CDR2 (germline): ENHRY, SYGVKD. The CDR3 covers 17 residues. This chain's CDR3 is CAISKGGASSYNSPLHF.

The V and J genes are TRBV7-9 and TRBJ1-1. The CDR3 length is 14 residues. From germline, CDR1 is SEHNR and CDR2 FQNEAQ (reference sequence). The CDR3 protein is CASSLGNPRDLSSF.

The CDR3 sequence: CASSSHDRDITDTQYF. The chain uses TRBV28 and TRBJ2-3; with no DNA, the TCRdb D assignment of TRBD1 cannot be verified. The CDR3 length is 16 residues. CDR1 and CDR2 from the germline V gene are MDHEN and SYDVKM.

CDR3 region: CASSYSPFVRGQETQYF. The gene calls are TRBV6-6 and TRBJ2-5; TCRdb selects TRBD1, and the lack of DNA leaves this call unchecked. The germline V gene has CDR1 MNHNY and CDR2 SVGAGI (reference sequence). The CDR3 is made up of 17 amino acids.

J is TRBJ2-1 and V is TRBV7-6. Germline V gives CDR1 SGHVS, CDR2 FNYEAQ. This CDR3 is 15 amino acids long. The CDR3 is CASSEHLGVYNEQFF.

This rearrangement joins TRBV7-3 to TRBJ2-1; TCRdb's D gene call, TRBD1, goes unchecked for lack of DNA. Germline CDR1 SGHTA, CDR2 FQGTGA. There are 15 residues in the CDR3. The CDR3 protein is CASSLIDGIYNEQFF.

The chain is built from TRBV6-5 and TRBJ1-1. CDR1 MNHEY and CDR2 SVGAGI come from the germline V gene. The CDR3 contains 16 residues. The CDR3 sequence is CASSYSSWGKNTEAFF.

The chain recombines TRBV6-2 or TRBV6-3 with TRBJ2-1. CDR3 length equals 11 residues. Germline V gives CDR1 MNHEY, CDR2 SVGEGT. CDR3 loop: CASSDKIEQFF.

The rearrangement links TRBV20-1 to TRBJ2-5; TCRdb returns TRBD1, unconfirmable since there is no DNA. Germline-derived CDR1 and CDR2 are DFQATT and SNEGSKA (reference sequence). CDR3 length: 14 amino acids. The CDR3 loop reads CSASSRGLQETQYF.

The chain has TRBV7-9 and TRBJ2-2; lacking DNA, the TRBD1 call made by TCRdb goes unchecked. The CDR3 extends over 15 amino acids. Germline V gives CDR1 SEHNR, CDR2 FQNEAQ (reference sequence). CDR3 region: CASSPRTGVTGELFF.

The V and J genes are TRBV28 and TRBJ1-4; the D call from TCRdb, TRBD1, cannot be confirmed without DNA. The germline V gene encodes CDR1 MDHEN and CDR2 SYDVKM. The CDR3 is 15 amino acids. This CDR3 reads CASTVGQGPNEKLFF.

The chain recombines TRBV20-1 with TRBJ1-2; the D call of TRBD1 rests on TCRdb alone, since no DNA is present to check it. Germline V gene sequence: CDR1 DFQATT, CDR2 SNEGSKA (reference sequence). The CDR3 loop spans 15 amino acids. CDR3: CSALTGIPANYGYTF.

V usage is TRBV29-1 and J usage is TRBJ2-2; TCRdb names TRBD1, which stays unverified in the absence of DNA. Germline lookup yields CDR1 SQVTM and CDR2 ANQGSEA. The CDR3 runs to 15 residues. The CDR3 sequence: CSVVSSGAGIGELFF.

The rearrangement uses TRBV18 and TRBJ2-7. From germline, CDR1 is KGHSH and CDR2 LQKENI. This CDR3 has 16 residues. CDR3 sequence: CASSPPFGAGRHEQYF.

The chain couples TRBV7-7 to TRBJ2-1; the TRBD1 assignment by TCRdb is unverifiable without DNA. CDR3 length: 15 residues. Germline CDR1 SSHAT, CDR2 FNYEAQ (reference sequence). CDR3: CASSPDGESTGVQFF. Full variable domain (missing parts from reference TRBV7-7 and TRBJ2-1): GAGVSQSPRYKVTKRGQDVTLRCDPISSHATLYWYQQALGQGPEFLTYFNYEAQPDKSGLPSDRFSAERPEGSISTLTIQRTEQRDSAMYRCASSPDGESTGVQFFGPGTRLTVL.